This T cell receptor (beta chain) was captured by sequencing in a study of control samples from healthy donors and cancer patients. Sequenced by immunoSEQ multiplex PCR; TCRdb stores in-frame clones only, minus some. This sample has 90,000 to 110,000 clones, with 90% found just once. The germline CDR1 and CDR2 sequences are MNHEY and SMNVEV (reference sequence). This CDR3 contains 15 residues. Trimming took 0 bases from V and 8 from J; bases not matched to a gene: 5. Specimen: blood. This TCR came from a human donor in good health. The donor label of this sample is uncertain. The chain couples TRBV27 to TRBJ2-1; 9 bases line up with TRBD2. In DNA form, the CDR3 reads TGTGCCAGCAGTTTATCGGGGACTAGCATCGATGAGCAGTTCTTC. Translation: CASSLSGTSIDEQFF.